Only a few counts were recorded for the clone carrying this T cell receptor (beta chain). The data derive from a study of human T cells and chemical hapten exposure. Stated time point: patch test 1, 2 weeks after DPC sensitization. As to treatment: therapeutic diphenylcyclopropenone sensitization with weekly scalp DPC. Each CDR3 protein gets one entry after TCRdb re-called the RACE reads with MiXCR. The data contain more than 100,000 distinct CDR3 sequences, about an eighth of them singletons. This receptor was taken from a young man with alopecia areata. Some clones in this sample may be carry-over from other donors' samples. The sequencing here drew on whole blood, taken in connection with sensitization to the hapten diphenylcyclopropenone (DPC).

The CDR3 coding sequence is TGTGCCAGCAGCCCCTGGGGGGGCGCAGAGGGAGATACGCAGTATTTT. Translated: CASSPWGGAEGDTQYF. The rearrangement uses TRBV5-6 and TRBJ2-3; D is perhaps TRBD2 (7 bases). The CDR3 contains 16 residues. V was shortened by 4 bases and J by 5 bases, with 20 bases between the two germline ends. Germline CDR1 SGHDT, CDR2 YYEEEE. The whole variable domain, filled in from reference TRBV5-6 and TRBJ2-3, reads DAGVTQSPTHLIKTRGQQVTLRCSPKSGHDTVSWYQQALGQGPQFIFQYYEEEERQRGNFPDRFSGHQFPNYSSELNVNALLLGDSALYLCASSPWGGAEGDTQYFGPGTRLTVL.